This T cell receptor beta chain came from a study of blood T cell repertoires in COVID-19. Study overall: Nucleic acid was either cDNA or gDNA, and it came from T cells, B-cell-depleted T cells, or PBMCs.

As processed by the authors: Amplification from reference gene primers served as the basis for estimated nucleated cell counts. Assay used: immunoSEQ multiplex PCR; TCRdb lists only in-frame clones, some missing. The V and J calls and clone size were taken over from that table, and D and trimming were inferred from the DNA. The sample yields approximately 65,000 clones, approximately 79% seen once. The TCR comes from an elderly woman with active or convalescent COVID-19. Sequencing was performed on peripheral blood.

CDR3 nucleotide sequence: TGTGCCAGCAGCTCGACGGGGGGGTTCGGAAACACCATATATTTT. It yields the protein CASSSTGGFGNTIYF. This rearrangement joins TRBV5-5 to TRBJ1-3; TRBD1 is a possible D gene (5 bases). The CDR3 loop spans 15 amino acids. Trimming cost V 3 bases and J 4 bases, with 14 bases left between them. Germline CDR1 and CDR2: SGHKS and YYEKEE (reference sequence). The whole variable domain, filled in from reference TRBV5-5 and TRBJ1-3, reads DAGVTQSPTHLIKTRGQQVTLRCSPISGHKSVSWYQQVLGQGPQFIFQYYEKEERGRGNFPDRFSARQFPNYSSELNVNALLLGDSALYLCASSSTGGFGNTIYFGEGSWLTVV.